Listed below are T cell receptor beta chains from one sample, sequenced in a study of identical twins. TCRdb independently ran MiXCR on the 5' RACE reads; one entry per CDR3 protein. The table records 1.5 million to 2 million distinct CDR3 sequences, about 32% of them present only once. Sequencing input: cord blood. The receptors derive from a newborn girl in good health. Each CDR3 is given with its conserved first and last residue. A D gene is named only where the DNA matches it firmly. For some rows the clone size is stated as once, few or many, or as a class when expanded; others skip it.

v_gene,j_gene,d_gene,len,abundance,CDR3aa,CDR3nt
TRBV6-1,TRBJ1-2,TRBD1,13,.,CASSDRQGYGYTF,TGTGCCAGCAGTGATAGACAGGGCTATGGCTACACCTTC
TRBV3-1,TRBJ2-3,.,15,.,CASSQERLSTDTQYF,TGTGCCAGCAGCCAAGAGAGGCTCTCCACAGATACGCAGTATTTT
TRBV12-3/TRBV12-4,TRBJ2-3,.,19,.,CASSATNPTGNLFTDTQYF,TGTGCCAGCAGCGCCACTAATCCCACAGGGAACCTGTTCACAGATACGCAGTATTTT
TRBV20-1,TRBJ1-4,.,15,.,CSARDRGGDPKKLFF,TGCAGTGCTAGAGATCGGGGGGGAGATCCCAAAAAACTGTTTTTT
TRBV6-5,TRBJ2-3,.,13,many,CASGTASTDTQYF,TGTGCCAGCGGGACCGCTAGCACAGATACGCAGTATTTT
TRBV20-1,TRBJ2-1,.,17,.,CSASLITTRYPYNEQFF,TGCAGTGCATCACTTATCACTACTAGATACCCATACAATGAGCAGTTCTTC
TRBV7-6,TRBJ2-3,TRBD2,18,.,CASSADYREGRIGDTQYF,TGTGCCAGCAGCGCGGACTATCGGGAGGGCCGTATAGGAGATACGCAGTATTTT
TRBV20-1,TRBJ1-4,.,14,few,CSASPRGPNEKLFF,TGCAGTGCTAGTCCGCGAGGGCCGAATGAAAAACTGTTTTTT
TRBV12-3/TRBV12-4,TRBJ2-3,.,15,.,CASSLPGVFADTQYF,TGTGCCAGCAGTTTACCCGGGGTCTTTGCAGATACGCAGTATTTT
TRBV20-1,TRBJ1-5,TRBD1,15,.,CSASPWTGPNQPQHF,TGCAGTGCTAGCCCCTGGACAGGCCCCAATCAGCCCCAGCATTTT
TRBV2,TRBJ2-1,TRBD2,13,few,CASSESSGIGQFF,TGTGCCAGCAGTGAATCTAGCGGGATAGGGCAGTTCTTC
TRBV10-3,TRBJ2-7,.,13,many,CAISETPYYEQYF,TGTGCCATCAGTGAAACCCCCTATTACGAGCAGTACTTC
TRBV6-4,TRBJ1-2,.,17,.,CASSDSMQGQGGYGYTF,TGTGCCAGCAGTGACTCGATGCAGGGGCAAGGTGGCTATGGCTACACCTTC
TRBV13,TRBJ1-2,TRBD1,17,few,CASSPNPGQTSYYGYTF,TGTGCCAGCAGCCCAAACCCGGGACAGACCTCGTACTATGGCTACACCTTC
TRBV7-2,TRBJ1-2,TRBD1,15,few,CASSPETGVTYGYTF,TGTGCCAGCAGCCCAGAGACAGGGGTTACCTATGGCTACACCTTC
TRBV7-8,TRBJ2-1,.,19,few,CASSLAPPRSVRSYNEQFF,TGTGCCAGCAGCTTAGCGCCCCCCCGCTCCGTGAGGTCCTACAATGAGCAGTTCTTC
TRBV24-1,TRBJ2-5,.,14,.,CATSDLGLYSEQYF,TGTGCCACCAGTGATTTGGGACTCTACAGTGAGCAGTACTTC
TRBV4-2,TRBJ1-1,TRBD1,15,.,CASSQDQGGATEAFF,TGTGCCAGCAGCCAAGATCAGGGGGGTGCCACTGAAGCTTTCTTT
TRBV10-3,TRBJ2-7,.,12,few,CAVRDGTYEQYF,TGTGCGGTTAGGGACGGTACCTACGAGCAGTACTTC
TRBV2,TRBJ1-4,TRBD1,16,few,CASSAGTGATNEKLFF,TGTGCCAGCAGCGCGGGAACAGGGGCAACTAATGAAAAACTGTTTTTT
TRBV7-9,TRBJ2-1,TRBD2,17,.,CASSSSFSGRALREQFF,TGTGCCAGCAGCTCCTCTTTCAGCGGGAGGGCCCTCCGTGAGCAGTTCTTC
TRBV7-2,TRBJ2-3,TRBD2,16,.,CASSFAVSGSADTQYF,TGTGCCAGCAGCTTCGCGGTTAGCGGGAGTGCAGATACGCAGTATTTT
TRBV12-3/TRBV12-4,TRBJ2-7,.,13,few,CASSLGERYEQYF,TGTGCCAGCAGTTTGGGGGAGAGGTACGAGCAGTACTTC
TRBV6-1,TRBJ1-2,.,12,few,CASSATPGGYTF,TGTGCCAGCAGTGCCACTCCTGGAGGCTACACCTTC